The 30 T cell receptor beta chains reported below all come from one sample, sequenced in a study of CD8 T cells in Susac syndrome. When the RNA was reverse transcribed, random hexamers were used with an input of 0.5 to 1 ug. TCRdb itself ran the immunoSEQ multiplex PCR reads through MiXCR, one entry per CDR3 protein. The sample includes around 170,000 distinct CDR3 sequences, roughly 94% of them seen just once. Input material: CD8+ T cells from PBMCs. The receptor source for this set is a human donor with Susac syndrome.

This clonotype was detected once. The genes are TRBV28 and TRBJ2-2; 11 bases map to TRBD2. The V and J ends lost 6 bases and 1 base, in that order; junction bases with no gene match: 10. The CDR3 is made up of 18 amino acids. In germline, CDR1 is MDHEN, CDR2 SYDVKM. The CDR3 nucleotides read TGTGCCAGCAGCACACCAAGGCTAGCGGGAGGGAACACCGGGGAGCTGTTTTTT. This sequence encodes CASSTPRLAGGNTGELFF.

The chain uses TRBV6-1 and TRBJ2-5, with a possible D match to TRBD1 (7 bases). The CDR3 runs to 18 residues. Trimming removed 7 bases from V and 3 bases from J, with 27 bases in between. CDR1 is MNHNS, CDR2 SASEGT, per germline. The DNA for the CDR3 is TGTGCCAGCACCGAGGGGGTCGCTGAGACAGGGAGGAAAGAGACCCAGTACTTC. It is translated as CASTEGVAETGRKETQYF.

The chain is built from TRBV28 and TRBJ2-7; weak D call: TRBD2 (6 bases). The germline V gene encodes CDR1 MDHEN and CDR2 SYDVKM. The CDR3 consists of 13 residues. The germline V and J ends were trimmed by 9 bases and 3 bases, with 15 bases remaining between them. CDR3 sequence (DNA): TGTGCCAGTTCGGGAGCTGATAGCTACGAGCAGTACTTC. This encodes CASSGADSYEQYF. Full variable domain (missing parts from reference TRBV28 and TRBJ2-7): DVKVTQSSRYLVKRTGEKVFLECVQDMDHENMFWYRQDPGLGLRLIYFSYDVKMKEKGDIPEGYSVSREKKERFSLILESASTNQTSMYLCASSGADSYEQYFGPGTRLTVT.

This sequence joins TRBV27 and TRBJ1-4, with 8 bases that match TRBD1. CDR1 and CDR2 from the germline V gene are MNHEY and SMNVEV (reference sequence). The CDR3 runs 13 residues. V shed 6 bases and J 6 bases; nucleotides not matched to a gene: 3. Here the CDR3 reads CASRKQGDEKLFF. The CDR3 coding sequence is TGTGCCAGCAGAAAACAGGGGGATGAAAAACTGTTTTTT.

This rearrangement joins TRBV21-1 to TRBJ2-7; TRBD2 is the table's D call, not checked against the DNA. TRBV21-1 constitutes a pseudogene. The CDR3 consists of 15 residues. CDR3 sequence (DNA): TGTGCCAGCAGCAAAAAGGAGGGGGGCTCTTACGAGCAGTACTTC. Its translation: CASSKKEGGSYEQYF.

The chain is built from TRBV23-1 and TRBJ1-5; 10 bases fit TRBD1. TRBV23-1 is known as an ORF, though its function is uncertain. Germline trimming cut 3 bases from V and 5 bases from J; bases unmatched to any gene: 4. The CDR3 is 15 residues long. The CDR3 is CASSQTGTGDQPQHF. CDR3 DNA: TGCGCCAGCAGTCAGACCGGGACAGGGGATCAGCCCCAGCATTTT.

The chain employs TRBV6-5 and TRBJ1-1; D is perhaps TRBD1 (6 bases). Trimming cost V 2 bases and J 0 bases, with 19 bases left between them. Germline V gene lookup returns CDR1 MNHEY and CDR2 SVGAGI. The CDR3 is 18 residues long. In nucleotides, the CDR3 is TGTGCCAGCAGTTACGCACCGCAGGGGTCGATAATGAACACTGAAGCTTTCTTT. This codes for CASSYAPQGSIMNTEAFF.

CDR3 DNA sequence: TGTGCCAGCACGTCCACCGGGGAGCTGTTTTTT. Its protein is CASTSTGELFF. This rearrangement joins TRBV27 to TRBJ2-2; D unresolved. Germline loops: CDR1 MNHEY, CDR2 SMNVEV (reference sequence). This CDR3 comprises 11 residues. The germline V and J ends were trimmed by 7 bases and 4 bases, with 4 bases remaining between them.

V is TRBV5-6 and J is TRBJ1-1; D call uncertain. Germline V lookup: CDR1 SGHDT, CDR2 YYEEEE. The V end lost 2 bases, the J end lost 4 bases, and 9 bases lay between the germline ends. The CDR3 totals 13 residues. CDR3 residues: CASSFTSSTEAFF. CDR3 coding DNA: TGTGCCAGCAGCTTCACGAGCTCCACTGAAGCTTTCTTT.

In its sample, this clonotype was seen a few times. The V call is TRBV13, the J call TRBJ2-1; D is possibly TRBD2 (7 bases). Germline V gene lookup returns CDR1 PRHDT and CDR2 FYEKMQ (reference sequence). Trimming cost V 2 bases and J 2 bases, with 10 bases left between them. There are 15 residues in the CDR3. CDR3 amino acids: CASSLSGGPYNEQFF. The DNA of the CDR3 is TGTGCCAGCAGCTTATCGGGGGGCCCCTACAATGAGCAGTTCTTC. The complete variable domain, with remaining parts taken from reference TRBV13 and TRBJ2-1, reads AAGVIQSPRHLIKEKRETATLKCYPIPRHDTVYWYQQGPGQDPQFLISFYEKMQSDKGSIPDRFSAQQFSDYHSELNMSSLELGDSALYFCASSLSGGPYNEQFFGPGTRLTVL.

V usage is TRBV19 and J usage is TRBJ1-2; D call uncertain. In germline, CDR1 is LNHDA, CDR2 SQIVND (reference sequence). This CDR3 is 12 amino acids long. V dropped 3 bases and J dropped 8 bases, with 10 bases sitting between them. The CDR3 here is CASSIEPRGYTF. In nucleotides, the CDR3 is TGTGCCAGTAGTATCGAACCTCGCGGCTACACCTTC.

The chain joins TRBV2 to TRBJ2-5, with D perhaps being TRBD1 or TRBD2 (5 bases each). V lost 6 bases to trimming and J lost 4 bases, with 18 bases between them. The germline CDR1 and CDR2 sequences are SNHLY and FYNNEI. This CDR3 comprises 15 residues. The chain's CDR3 is CASRAPGPTVETQYF. The CDR3 nucleotides read TGTGCCAGCAGGGCACCGGGACCCACGGTAGAGACCCAGTACTTC. The entire variable domain, with the rest obtained from reference TRBV2 and TRBJ2-5, is as follows: EPEVTQTPSHQVTQMGQEVILRCVPISNHLYFYWYRQILGQKVEFLVSFYNNEISEKSEIFDDQFSVERPDGSNFTLKIRSTKLEDSAMYFCASRAPGPTVETQYFGPGTRLLVL.

The chain has TRBV7-9 and TRBJ2-1, with 7 bases fitting TRBD2. From germline, CDR1 is SEHNR and CDR2 FQNEAQ (reference sequence). V dropped 1 base and J dropped 10; count of bases not matched to a gene: 13. CDR3 length equals 16 residues. CDR3 nucleotide sequence: TGTGCCAGCAGCTTAGTTCTAGCTGGGCAGGGAGGGGAGCAGTTCTTC. Protein sequence: CASSLVLAGQGGEQFF.

The chain has TRBV9 and TRBJ2-1, with 14 bases aligning to TRBD2. Germline lookup yields CDR1 SGDLS and CDR2 YYNGEE. Losses at the gene ends were 4 bases for V and 0 bases for J; bases not matched to a gene: 3. The CDR3 extends over 17 amino acids. The CDR3 spells CASSFGTSGSSYNEQFF. CDR3 DNA sequence: TGTGCCAGCAGCTTCGGGACTAGCGGGAGCTCCTACAATGAGCAGTTCTTC.

CDR3 bases: TGTGCCAGCTCACCACCGGAACAGTCCCGTTACGAGCAGTACTTC. As protein: CASSPPEQSRYEQYF. V usage is TRBV18 and J usage is TRBJ2-7; D not resolved. The CDR3 sequence is 15 residues long. V lost 0 bases, J lost 4 bases, and 13 bases lay in between. The V gene's germline CDR1 is KGHSH and CDR2 LQKENI.

This clonotype showed up just a few times. V gene TRBV29-1 combines with J gene TRBJ2-7, with D unresolved. Germline V gene data show CDR1 as SQVTM and CDR2 as ANQGSEA. This CDR3 comprises 13 residues. V was pared by 0 bases and J by 2 bases, with 8 bases between. The CDR3 loop is CSVEDPQAYEQYF. The CDR3 DNA reads as TGCAGCGTTGAAGATCCCCAGGCCTACGAGCAGTACTTC.

The chain joins TRBV4-1 to TRBJ2-7, with D maybe TRBD1 (5 bases). Trimming removed 4 bases from V and 3 bases from J, with 19 bases in between. CDR3 length: 16 residues. The V gene's germline CDR1 is MGHRA and CDR2 YSYEKL. CDR3 sequence reads: CASSPALVGAFYEQYF. CDR3 sequence (DNA): TGCGCCAGCAGCCCCGCCCTCGTAGGGGCCTTCTACGAGCAGTACTTC.

CDR3 protein: CASSLDWFGRPNTEAFF. CDR3 in DNA: TGTGCCAGCAGCTTAGATTGGTTTGGGAGACCGAACACTGAAGCTTTCTTT. The gene calls are TRBV7-8 and TRBJ1-1; no clear D gene. Trimming cost V 1 base and J 1 base, with 16 bases left between them. The length of the CDR3 is 17 residues. From germline, CDR1 is SGHVS and CDR2 FQNEAQ.

This clonotype was seen once. The chain couples TRBV6-5 to TRBJ2-1; 10 bases match TRBD2. The ends lost 3 bases at V and 4 bases at J; junction bases unmatched: 9. Germline loops: CDR1 MNHEY, CDR2 SVGAGI. This CDR3 region has 17 residues. CDR3 in amino acids: CASSYSPGTSVYNEQFF. The CDR3 DNA follows: TGTGCCAGCAGTTATAGCCCCGGGACTAGCGTATACAATGAGCAGTTCTTC.

V gene TRBV7-8 combines with J gene TRBJ2-1; unclear D gene. The CDR3 sequence is 12 residues long. Deletions cut 4 bases from V and 9 bases from J, with 10 bases between. Germline CDR1 is SGHVS and CDR2 is FQNEAQ. The CDR3 spells CASSSKWTEQFF. In nucleotides, the CDR3 is TGTGCCAGCAGCTCAAAGTGGACTGAGCAGTTCTTC.

The chain couples TRBV20-1 to TRBJ2-7, with 7 bases that match TRBD2. V lost 0 bases and J lost 2; bases outside the gene matches: 7. Germline V gene lookup returns CDR1 DFQATT and CDR2 SNEGSKA (reference sequence). The CDR3 covers 15 residues. The CDR3: CSARDISGVTYEQYF. CDR3 in DNA: TGCAGTGCTAGAGATATCAGCGGGGTTACCTACGAGCAGTACTTC.

This sequence joins TRBV9 and TRBJ2-1, with 10 bases that match TRBD1. The CDR3 sequence is 13 residues long. V shed 7 bases and J 6 bases; nucleotides not matched to a gene: 4. Germline V gene data show CDR1 as SGDLS and CDR2 as YYNGEE. In DNA, the CDR3 is TGTGCCAGCCGGGGGGACAGGGGCAATGAGCAGTTCTTC. As protein: CASRGDRGNEQFF.

The chain employs TRBV5-1 and TRBJ1-4; D not certain. The CDR3 has 14 residues. The germline V gene encodes CDR1 SGHRS and CDR2 YFSETQ. V was trimmed by 3 bases and J by 0 bases, leaving 6 bases between them. The CDR3 DNA is TGCGCCAGCAGCTCCAGCACAACTAATGAAAAACTGTTTTTT. It encodes CASSSSTTNEKLFF.

This chain links TRBV6-5 with TRBJ2-5; 9 bases are shared with TRBD1. Trimming removed 6 bases from V and 5 bases from J; junction bases left unmatched: 10. Germline V gene sequence: CDR1 MNHEY, CDR2 SVGAGI. There are 15 residues in the CDR3. The CDR3: CASRGDRADGETQYF. The CDR3 bases are TGTGCCAGCAGGGGGGACAGGGCGGATGGGGAGACCCAGTACTTC.

This chain links TRBV11-2 with TRBJ2-7; no clear D. The ends were cut back, 1 base at V and 5 bases at J, with 6 bases in the middle. The CDR3 is 12 residues long. Germline lookup yields CDR1 SGHAT and CDR2 FQNNGV. CDR3 DNA: TGTGCCAGCAGCTTAGTTGAGGACGAGCAGTACTTC. Encoded protein: CASSLVEDEQYF.

The rearrangement uses TRBV5-6 and TRBJ2-2; D remains ambiguous. The V end was cut by 1 base, the J end by 7 bases, with 8 bases between. CDR3 length: 13 residues. Germline V gene lookup returns CDR1 SGHDT and CDR2 YYEEEE. The CDR3 spells CASSLPGYGELFF. CDR3 nucleotides: TGTGCCAGCAGCTTGCCTGGATACGGGGAGCTGTTTTTT. The entire variable domain, with the rest obtained from reference TRBV5-6 and TRBJ2-2, is as follows: DAGVTQSPTHLIKTRGQQVTLRCSPKSGHDTVSWYQQALGQGPQFIFQYYEEEERQRGNFPDRFSGHQFPNYSSELNVNALLLGDSALYLCASSLPGYGELFFGEGSRLTVL.

J is TRBJ2-7 and V is TRBV15, with unresolved D. The CDR3 contains 13 residues. Between the trimmed V and J ends, which lost 5 bases and 3 bases, there was a span of 11 bases. The germline CDR1 and CDR2 sequences are LNHNV and YYDKDF (reference sequence). CDR3 in amino acids: CATSDRTNYEQYF. The CDR3 bases are TGTGCCACCAGCGACCGGACCAACTACGAGCAGTACTTC.

V and J are TRBV9 and TRBJ2-1; no reliable D call. From germline, CDR1 is SGDLS and CDR2 YYNGEE. Trimming pared 0 bases from V and 5 bases from J, leaving 6 bases between. The CDR3 length is 13 residues. The CDR3 loop reads CASSVAYDNEQFF. CDR3 DNA: TGTGCCAGCAGCGTAGCGTATGACAATGAGCAGTTCTTC.

This clonotype was detected only once. V and J are TRBV6-6 and TRBJ2-7, with 9 bases that match TRBD1. The CDR3 consists of 14 residues. Trimming cost V 4 bases and J 5 bases; bases outside gene matches: 6. Germline V gene lookup returns CDR1 MNHNY and CDR2 SVGAGI (reference sequence). The CDR3 here is CASSWDREFHEQYF. The CDR3 nucleotides are TGTGCCAGCAGTTGGGACAGGGAATTCCACGAGCAGTACTTC.

The chain has TRBV20-1 and TRBJ2-5; unclear D gene. V shed 2 bases and J shed 1 base, with 5 bases lying between them. The CDR3 runs to 12 residues. CDR1 DFQATT and CDR2 SNEGSKA come from the germline V gene (reference sequence). DNA of the CDR3: TGCAGTGCTAGACAGCCCCAAGAGACCCAGTACTTC. Amino acid sequence: CSARQPQETQYF.